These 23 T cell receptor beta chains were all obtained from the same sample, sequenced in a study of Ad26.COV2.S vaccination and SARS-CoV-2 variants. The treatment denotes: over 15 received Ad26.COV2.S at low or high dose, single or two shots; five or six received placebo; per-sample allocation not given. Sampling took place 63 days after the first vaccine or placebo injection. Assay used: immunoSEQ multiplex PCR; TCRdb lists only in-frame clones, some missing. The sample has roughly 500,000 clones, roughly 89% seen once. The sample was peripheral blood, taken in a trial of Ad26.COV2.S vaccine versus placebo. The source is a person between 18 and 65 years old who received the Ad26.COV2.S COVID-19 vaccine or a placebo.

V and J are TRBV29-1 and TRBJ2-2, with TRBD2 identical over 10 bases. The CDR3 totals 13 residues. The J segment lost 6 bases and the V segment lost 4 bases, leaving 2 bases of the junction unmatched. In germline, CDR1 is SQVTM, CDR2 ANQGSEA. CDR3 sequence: CSVGTSGAGELFF. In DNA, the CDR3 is TGCAGCGTTGGGACTAGCGGAGCCGGGGAGCTGTTTTTT.

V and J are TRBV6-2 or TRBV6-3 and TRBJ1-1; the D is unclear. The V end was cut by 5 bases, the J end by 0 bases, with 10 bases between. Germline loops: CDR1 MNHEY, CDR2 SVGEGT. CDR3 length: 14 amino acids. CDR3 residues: CASSRSILNTEAFF. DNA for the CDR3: TGTGCCAGCAGTCGGTCCATTTTGAACACTGAAGCTTTCTTT.

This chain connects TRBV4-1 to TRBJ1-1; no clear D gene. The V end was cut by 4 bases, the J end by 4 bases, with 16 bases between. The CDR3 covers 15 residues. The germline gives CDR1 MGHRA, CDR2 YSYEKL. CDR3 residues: CASSPATNRGTEAFF. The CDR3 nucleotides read TGCGCCAGCAGCCCAGCGACAAACCGGGGCACTGAAGCTTTCTTT.

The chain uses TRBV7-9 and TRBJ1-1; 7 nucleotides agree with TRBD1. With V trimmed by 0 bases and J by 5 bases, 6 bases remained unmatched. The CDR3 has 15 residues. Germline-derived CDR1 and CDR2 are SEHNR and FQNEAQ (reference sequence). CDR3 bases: TGTGCCAGCAGCTTAGCTGACAGGGATGGGACTGAAGCTTTCTTT. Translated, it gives CASSLADRDGTEAFF.

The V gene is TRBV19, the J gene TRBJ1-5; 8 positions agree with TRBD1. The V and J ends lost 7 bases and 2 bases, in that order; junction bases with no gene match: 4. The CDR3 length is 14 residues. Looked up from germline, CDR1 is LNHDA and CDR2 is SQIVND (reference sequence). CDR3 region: CASTQTGGNQPQHF. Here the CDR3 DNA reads TGTGCCAGTACCCAGACAGGGGGCAATCAGCCCCAGCATTTT.

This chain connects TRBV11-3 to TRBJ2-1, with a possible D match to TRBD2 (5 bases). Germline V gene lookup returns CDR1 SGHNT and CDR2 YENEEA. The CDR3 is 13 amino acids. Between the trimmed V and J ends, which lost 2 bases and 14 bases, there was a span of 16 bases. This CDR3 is CASSLREGQREFF. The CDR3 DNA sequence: TGTGCCAGCAGCTTACGGGAAGGGCAAAGGGAGTTCTTC.

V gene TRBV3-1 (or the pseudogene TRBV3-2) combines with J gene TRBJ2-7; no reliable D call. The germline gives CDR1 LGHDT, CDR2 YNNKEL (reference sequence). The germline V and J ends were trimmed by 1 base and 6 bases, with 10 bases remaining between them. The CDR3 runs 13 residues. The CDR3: CASSQGGASEQYF. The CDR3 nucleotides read TGTGCCAGCAGCCAAGGAGGCGCGTCCGAGCAGTACTTC.

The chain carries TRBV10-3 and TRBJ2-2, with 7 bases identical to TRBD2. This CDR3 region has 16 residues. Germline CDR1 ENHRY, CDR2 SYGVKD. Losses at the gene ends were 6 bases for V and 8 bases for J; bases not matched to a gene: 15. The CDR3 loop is CAIRGWQRDLIGELFF. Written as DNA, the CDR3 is TGTGCCATCAGGGGGTGGCAGCGGGACCTCATTGGGGAGCTGTTTTTT.

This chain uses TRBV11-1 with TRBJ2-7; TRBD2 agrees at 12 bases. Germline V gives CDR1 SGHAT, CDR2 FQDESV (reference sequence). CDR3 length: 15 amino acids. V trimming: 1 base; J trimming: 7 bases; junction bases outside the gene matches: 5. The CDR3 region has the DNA TGTGCCAGCAGCTTAGTGACTAGCGGGAGAAGGGAGCAGTACTTC. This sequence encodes CASSLVTSGRREQYF.

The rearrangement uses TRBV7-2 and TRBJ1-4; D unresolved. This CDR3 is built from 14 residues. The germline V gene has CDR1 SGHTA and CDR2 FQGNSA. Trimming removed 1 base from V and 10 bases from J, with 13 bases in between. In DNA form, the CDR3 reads TGTGCCAGCAGCTTAGGAGGGCCAACCTCAAAACTGTTTTTT. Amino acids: CASSLGGPTSKLFF.

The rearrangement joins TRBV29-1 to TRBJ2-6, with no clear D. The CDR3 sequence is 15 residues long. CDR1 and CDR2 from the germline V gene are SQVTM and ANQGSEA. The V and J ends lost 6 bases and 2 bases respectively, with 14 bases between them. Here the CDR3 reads CSVRTSVAGANVLTF. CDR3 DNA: TGCAGCGTCAGAACCTCGGTAGCTGGGGCCAACGTCCTGACTTTC. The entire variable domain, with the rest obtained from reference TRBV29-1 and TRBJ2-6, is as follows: SAVISQKPSRDICQRGTSLTIQCQVDSQVTMMFWYRQQPGQSLTLIATANQGSEATYESGFVIDKFPISRPNLTFSTLTVSNMSPEDSSIYLCSVRTSVAGANVLTFGAGSRLTVL.

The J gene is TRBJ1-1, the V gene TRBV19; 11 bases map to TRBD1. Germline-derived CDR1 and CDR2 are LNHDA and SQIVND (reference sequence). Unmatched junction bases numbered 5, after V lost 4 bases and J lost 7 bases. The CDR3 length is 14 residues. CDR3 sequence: CASSTGQGANEAFF. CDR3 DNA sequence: TGTGCCAGTAGTACCGGACAGGGGGCGAATGAAGCTTTCTTT.

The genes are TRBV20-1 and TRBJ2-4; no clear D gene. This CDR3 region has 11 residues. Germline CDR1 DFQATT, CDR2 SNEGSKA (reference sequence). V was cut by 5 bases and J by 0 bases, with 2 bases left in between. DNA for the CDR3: TGCAGTGCTGAAGCCAAAAACATTCAGTACTTC. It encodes CSAEAKNIQYF.

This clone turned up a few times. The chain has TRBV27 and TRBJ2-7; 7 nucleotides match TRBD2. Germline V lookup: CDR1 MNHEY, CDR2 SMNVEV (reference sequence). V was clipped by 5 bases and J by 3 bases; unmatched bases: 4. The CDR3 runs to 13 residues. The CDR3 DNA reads TGTGCCAGCAGTGTAGCTAGCGGCTACGAGCAGTACTTC. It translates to CASSVASGYEQYF.

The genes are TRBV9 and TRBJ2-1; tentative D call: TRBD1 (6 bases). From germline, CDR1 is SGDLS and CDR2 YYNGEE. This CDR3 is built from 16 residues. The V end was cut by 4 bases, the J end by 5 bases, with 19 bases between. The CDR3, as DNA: TGTGCCAGCAGCTTCTCCCCCGTAGGGGGAGACAATGAGCAGTTCTTC. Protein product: CASSFSPVGGDNEQFF.

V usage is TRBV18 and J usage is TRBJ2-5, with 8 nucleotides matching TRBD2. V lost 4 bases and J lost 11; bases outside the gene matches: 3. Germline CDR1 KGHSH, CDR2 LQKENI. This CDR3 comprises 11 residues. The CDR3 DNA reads TGTGCCAGCTCACGGACTAGCATACAGTACTTC. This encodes CASSRTSIQYF.

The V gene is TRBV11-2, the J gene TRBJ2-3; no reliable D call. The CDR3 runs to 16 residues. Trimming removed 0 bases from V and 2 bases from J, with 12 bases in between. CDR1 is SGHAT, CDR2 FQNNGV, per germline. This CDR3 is CASSLDLGRHTDTQYF. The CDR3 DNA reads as TGTGCCAGCAGCTTAGATCTAGGCAGGCACACAGATACGCAGTATTTT.

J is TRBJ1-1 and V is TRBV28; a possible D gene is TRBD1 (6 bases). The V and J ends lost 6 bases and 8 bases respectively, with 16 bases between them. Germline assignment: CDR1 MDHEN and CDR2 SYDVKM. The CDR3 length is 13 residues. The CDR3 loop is CASRDINREEAFF. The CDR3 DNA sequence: TGTGCCAGCAGAGACATAAACAGGGAAGAAGCTTTCTTT.

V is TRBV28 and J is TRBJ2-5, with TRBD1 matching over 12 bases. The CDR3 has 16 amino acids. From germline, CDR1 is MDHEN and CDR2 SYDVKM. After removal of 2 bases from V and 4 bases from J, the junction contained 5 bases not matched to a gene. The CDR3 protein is CASSLVGTGGIETQYF. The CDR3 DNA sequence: TGTGCCAGCAGTTTAGTTGGGACAGGGGGCATAGAGACCCAGTACTTC.

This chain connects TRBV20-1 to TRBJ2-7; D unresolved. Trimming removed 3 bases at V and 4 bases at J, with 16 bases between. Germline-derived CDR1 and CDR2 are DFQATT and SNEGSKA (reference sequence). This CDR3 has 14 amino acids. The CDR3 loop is CSASPRSLGYEQYF. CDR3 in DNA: TGCAGTGCTAGTCCGCGTTCTTTGGGGTACGAGCAGTACTTC.

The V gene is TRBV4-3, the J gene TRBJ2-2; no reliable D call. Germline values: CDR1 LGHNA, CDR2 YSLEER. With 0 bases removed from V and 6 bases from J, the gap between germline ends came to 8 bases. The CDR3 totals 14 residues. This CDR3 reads CASSQDLLPGELFF. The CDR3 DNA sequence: TGCGCCAGCAGCCAAGATCTTCTTCCCGGGGAGCTGTTTTTT.

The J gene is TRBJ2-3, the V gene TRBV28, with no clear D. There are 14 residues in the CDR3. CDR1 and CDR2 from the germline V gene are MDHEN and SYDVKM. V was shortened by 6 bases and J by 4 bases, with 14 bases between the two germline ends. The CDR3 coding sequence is TGTGCCAGCAGGACGCTGGCTGGGTCAGATACGCAGTATTTT. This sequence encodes CASRTLAGSDTQYF.

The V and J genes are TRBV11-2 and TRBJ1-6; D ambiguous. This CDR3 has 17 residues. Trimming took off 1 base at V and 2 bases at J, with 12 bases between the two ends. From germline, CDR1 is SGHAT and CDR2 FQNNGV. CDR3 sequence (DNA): TGTGCCAGCAGCTTAGGGTTTGAGACACCCTATAATTCACCCCTCCACTTT. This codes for CASSLGFETPYNSPLHF.